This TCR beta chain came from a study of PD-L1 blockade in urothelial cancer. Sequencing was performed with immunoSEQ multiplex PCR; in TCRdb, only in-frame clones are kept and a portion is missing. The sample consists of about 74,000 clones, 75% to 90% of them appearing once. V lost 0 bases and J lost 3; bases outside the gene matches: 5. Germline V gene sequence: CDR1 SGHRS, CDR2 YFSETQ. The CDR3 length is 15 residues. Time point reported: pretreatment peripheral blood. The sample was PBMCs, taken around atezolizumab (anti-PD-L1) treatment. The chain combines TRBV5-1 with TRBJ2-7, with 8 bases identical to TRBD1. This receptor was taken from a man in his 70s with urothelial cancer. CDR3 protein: CASSLGTGIFYEQYF. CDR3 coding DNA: TGCGCCAGCAGCTTGGGGACAGGGATATTCTACGAGCAGTACTTC. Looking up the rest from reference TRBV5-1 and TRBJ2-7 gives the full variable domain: KAGVTQTPRYLIKTRGQQVTLSCSPISGHRSVSWYQQTPGQGLQFLFEYFSETQRNKGNFPGRFSGRQFSNSRSEMNVSTLELGDSALYLCASSLGTGIFYEQYFGPGTRLTVT.